This TCR beta chain was sequenced for a study of blood T cell repertoires in COVID-19. Study information: The United States, Italy and Spain were the sources of the acute and convalescent COVID-19 samples.

This CDR3 has 14 residues. Germline V gives CDR1 SGDLS, CDR2 YYNGEE. V trimming: 0 bases; J trimming: 6 bases; junction bases outside the gene matches: 4. Under the authors' procedure: Researchers report that nucleated cell counts were estimated from reference gene primer amplification. Clones were sequenced by immunoSEQ multiplex PCR, and TCRdb holds only the in-frame ones, with some missing. V and J calls and clone size are those listed in that table; D and trimming were worked out from the DNA. The sample lists 250,000 to 300,000 clones, about four fifths occurring once. Many counts were recorded for this clone.

The TCR was taken from a woman aged 55-69 years with active or convalescent COVID-19. V usage is TRBV9 and J usage is TRBJ2-3; 7 bases fit TRBD2. The sequencing input was peripheral blood. The CDR3 DNA is TGTGCCAGCAGCGTAGTCGGGGGGATCGATACGCAGTATTTT. Its protein product is CASSVVGGIDTQYF.